These 14 T cell receptor beta chains were all obtained from the same sample, sequenced in a study of cytomegalovirus exposure and HLA in healthy donors. The PCR contained 60 Vbeta and 13 Jbeta primers. The protocol was immunoSEQ multiplex PCR, while the TCRdb copy is restricted to in-frame clones and leaves out a portion. The sample shows 95,000 or so clones, 55% to 75% of them seen only once. The sample was PBMCs. Source of these receptors: a woman between 45 and 60 years old in good health and CMV-seropositive.

This clone was seen a handful of times. CDR3 protein: CASTVQGANGYTF. The CDR3 coding sequence is TGTGCCAGCACCGTACAGGGGGCGAATGGCTACACCTTC. The V call is TRBV28, the J call TRBJ1-2; 9 bases are shared with TRBD1. Looked up from germline, CDR1 is MDHEN and CDR2 is SYDVKM. V lost 7 bases, J lost 6 bases, and 6 bases stayed unmatched. This CDR3 comprises 13 residues.

This chain connects TRBV7-3 to TRBJ2-1; 7 nucleotides match TRBD2. The CDR3 length is 17 residues. Germline loops: CDR1 SGHTA, CDR2 FQGTGA. The V gene end was trimmed by 2 bases and the J gene end by 1 base; junction bases not matched to a gene: 8. The CDR3 region has the DNA TGTGCCAGCAGCTTACGTGGCTATAGCGGGTCCTACAATGAGCAGTTCTTC. Its translation: CASSLRGYSGSYNEQFF.

The rearrangement joins TRBV30 to TRBJ1-1, with D hard to call. This CDR3 has 12 amino acids. Trimming left V 5 bases short and J 1 base short, with 8 bases between. Germline loops: CDR1 GTSNPN, CDR2 SVGIG (reference sequence). Here the CDR3 reads CAWAGGNTEAFF. In nucleotides, the CDR3 is TGTGCCTGGGCGGGAGGGAACACTGAAGCTTTCTTT.

This rearrangement joins TRBV2 to TRBJ1-2, with 7 positions matching TRBD1. The V gene's germline CDR1 is SNHLY and CDR2 FYNNEI. The CDR3 covers 15 residues. Unmatched junction bases numbered 10, after V lost 2 bases and J lost 7 bases. The CDR3 here is CASSERQGGVAGYTF. Here the CDR3 DNA reads TGTGCCAGCAGTGAAAGACAGGGCGGGGTGGCTGGCTACACCTTC.

V is TRBV28 and J is TRBJ1-1, with 7 nucleotides matching TRBD1. J gave up 0 bases and V 10 bases, and 14 bases lay outside the gene matches. From germline, CDR1 is MDHEN and CDR2 SYDVKM. CDR3 size: 16 residues. DNA of the CDR3: TGTGCCACCACCGCTGGGACAGACTTTTTGAACACTGAAGCTTTCTTT. It yields the protein CATTAGTDFLNTEAFF.

The V and J genes are TRBV7-9 and TRBJ1-1, with D hard to call. V was shortened by 1 base and J by 5 bases, with 11 bases between the two germline ends. Germline V CDR1 and CDR2: SEHNR, FQNEAQ (reference sequence). This CDR3 contains 14 residues. The DNA for the CDR3 is TGTGCCAGCAGCTTAGGGTCTAGGAGGACTGAAGCTTTCTTT. It yields the protein CASSLGSRRTEAFF.

This chain joins TRBV5-4 and TRBJ2-7; 10 nucleotides line up with TRBD1. This CDR3 comprises 15 residues. V was clipped by 4 bases and J by 6 bases; unmatched bases: 10. The germline V gene encodes CDR1 SGHNT and CDR2 YYREEE (reference sequence). The CDR3 protein is CASSLGTGAPREQYF. The CDR3 coding sequence is TGTGCCAGCAGCCTGGGGACAGGGGCGCCTCGCGAGCAGTACTTC. The full variable domain, its missing parts supplied by reference TRBV5-4 and TRBJ2-7, is ETGVTQSPTHLIKTRGQQVTLRCSSQSGHNTVSWYQQALGQGPQFIFQYYREEENGRGNFPPRFSGLQFPNYSSELNVNALELDDSALYLCASSLGTGAPREQYFGPGTRLTVT.

The CDR3 region has the DNA TGTGCCAGTAGATTCTCAGGGGGCACGAACATTCAGTACTTC. It codes for CASRFSGGTNIQYF. The genes are TRBV19 and TRBJ2-4, with 8 positions matching TRBD1. The germline V gene has CDR1 LNHDA and CDR2 SQIVND (reference sequence). The CDR3 length is 14 residues. The V and J ends lost 6 bases and 7 bases, in that order; junction bases with no gene match: 8.

V and J are TRBV7-2 and TRBJ1-1; D remains ambiguous. Germline V gives CDR1 SGHTA, CDR2 FQGNSA. The CDR3 covers 14 residues. V shed 2 bases and J shed 1 base, with 8 bases lying between them. The CDR3 DNA is TGTGCCAGCAGCTTATTGGGAGGGAACACTGAAGCTTTCTTT. Residues: CASSLLGGNTEAFF.

This clone has only a few counts. The chain carries TRBV5-8 and TRBJ2-1, with TRBD1 identical over 9 bases. V lost 3 bases, J lost 1 base, and 8 bases stayed unmatched. CDR3 size: 17 residues. Germline CDR1 reads SGHTS; CDR2 reads YDEGEE. The CDR3 sequence: CASSSHRGQGSYNEQFF. CDR3 coding DNA: TGTGCCAGCAGCTCACACAGAGGACAGGGGTCCTACAATGAGCAGTTCTTC.

This clone occurred once. The CDR3 DNA is TGTGCCAGCAGTTCCCCCTTTAGCGGGAGTTCCTACGAGCAGTACTTC. Translating it yields CASSSPFSGSSYEQYF. The chain couples TRBV28 to TRBJ2-7, with 9 bases lining up with TRBD2. Trimming took 4 bases from V and 1 from J; bases not matched to a gene: 8. The germline CDR1 and CDR2 sequences are MDHEN and SYDVKM. The CDR3 length is 16 residues. The whole variable domain, filled in from reference TRBV28 and TRBJ2-7, reads DVKVTQSSRYLVKRTGEKVFLECVQDMDHENMFWYRQDPGLGLRLIYFSYDVKMKEKGDIPEGYSVSREKKERFSLILESASTNQTSMYLCASSSPFSGSSYEQYFGPGTRLTVT.

This clone was counted a few times. The rearrangement uses TRBV4-1 and TRBJ2-6, with D perhaps TRBD1 (6 bases). The germline V gene has CDR1 MGHRA and CDR2 YSYEKL. Trimming left V 2 bases short and J 0 bases short, with 23 bases between. The CDR3 is made up of 21 amino acids. The CDR3 loop is CASSQRVGLRTDSSGANVLTF. DNA of the CDR3: TGCGCCAGCAGCCAAAGAGTCGGGCTGAGGACAGACAGCTCTGGGGCCAACGTCCTGACTTTC.

In its sample, this clone was seen once. The genes are TRBV7-9 and TRBJ2-5; perhaps TRBD1 as D (6 bases). CDR1 is SEHNR and CDR2 is FQNEAQ in the germline V gene (reference sequence). Trimming pared 2 bases from V and 5 bases from J, leaving 12 bases between. The CDR3 has 14 residues. The CDR3 loop reads CASSLIGGGETQYF. In DNA, the CDR3 is TGTGCCAGCAGCTTAATTGGGGGCGGGGAGACCCAGTACTTC.

The V gene is TRBV5-1, the J gene TRBJ2-3; no reliable D call. Germline V gene data show CDR1 as SGHRS and CDR2 as YFSETQ. Trimming removed 0 bases from V and 0 bases from J, with 8 bases in between. The CDR3 has 15 amino acids. The CDR3 sequence is CASSLAAASTDTQYF. The DNA for the CDR3 is TGCGCCAGCAGCTTGGCGGCGGCTAGCACAGATACGCAGTATTTT.